Below, 25 T cell receptor beta chains from the same sample are listed, as sequenced in a study of early T cells in non-severe SARS-CoV-2 infection. Using its own MiXCR run on the 5' RACE reads, TCRdb lists one record per CDR3 protein. The table lists approximately 97,000 distinct CDR3 sequences, about 12% of them singletons. The sample comprised whole blood. The receptors here all came from an adult who was a healthcare worker with PCR-confirmed SARS-CoV-2 infection or an uninfected control (not recorded which).

V and J are TRBV4-1 and TRBJ2-7; D uncertain. Trimming pared 3 bases from V and 4 bases from J, leaving 13 bases between. The CDR3 has 14 amino acids. Germline CDR1 is MGHRA and CDR2 is YSYEKL. CDR3 in amino acids: CASSQRSFQYEQYF. CDR3 nucleotide sequence: TGCGCCAGCAGCCAGAGGTCCTTTCAATACGAGCAGTACTTC.

As for this clonotype: Sequence at one end of the junction differs from germline and may be a read error. J is TRBJ2-1 and V is TRBV2; TRBD2 matches at 10 bases. Germline CDR1 SNHLY, CDR2 FYNNEI. The CDR3 is made up of 15 amino acids. This chain's CDR3 is CASSDSSGSGNVQFF. CDR3 nucleotide sequence: TGTGCCAGCAGTGACTCTAGCGGGAGTGGGAATGTGCAGTTCTTC. Supplemented by reference TRBV2 and TRBJ2-1, the full variable domain reads EPEVTQTPSHQVTQMGQEVILRCVPISNHLYFYWYRQILGQKVEFLVSFYNNEISEKSEIFDDQFSVERPDGSNFTLKIRSTKLEDSAMYFCASSDSSGSGNVQFFGPGTRLTVL.

This clonotype came up many times. The chain has TRBV6-2 or TRBV6-3 and TRBJ2-3; D possibly corresponds to TRBD2 (6 bases). Per germline, CDR1 MNHEY and CDR2 SVGEGT. The CDR3 totals 15 residues. The germline V and J ends were trimmed by 6 bases and 2 bases, with 15 bases remaining between them. This CDR3 is CASRISGIPTDTQYF. The DNA for the CDR3 is TGTGCCAGCAGGATTAGCGGAATTCCCACAGATACGCAGTATTTT.

The chain couples TRBV28 to TRBJ1-6, with D possibly being TRBD1 (5 bases). This CDR3 contains 15 residues. The germline CDR1 and CDR2 sequences are MDHEN and SYDVKM. V was cut by 1 base and J by 7 bases, with 11 bases left in between. Here the CDR3 DNA reads TGTGCCAGCAGTTTATTTGGCGAGGGGAATTCACCCCTCCACTTT. Its protein product is CASSLFGEGNSPLHF.

The chain employs TRBV5-6 and TRBJ2-1, with 7 bases matching TRBD2. Germline V CDR1 and CDR2: SGHDT, YYEEEE. J gave up 12 bases and V 0 bases, and 3 bases lay outside the gene matches. The CDR3 has 12 amino acids. The CDR3 protein is CASSLGGGRQFF. CDR3 DNA sequence: TGTGCCAGCAGCTTGGGCGGGGGTAGGCAGTTCTTC.

This clonotype was found many times. The chain employs TRBV11-2 and TRBJ2-2; 13 bases agree with TRBD2. Germline lookup yields CDR1 SGHAT and CDR2 FQNNGV. The CDR3 has 16 residues. Germline trimming cut 3 bases from V and 6 bases from J; bases unmatched to any gene: 4. DNA of the CDR3: TGTGCCAGCAGCTTCGGGACTAGCGGGACTTCCGGGGAGCTGTTTTTT. Translated: CASSFGTSGTSGELFF.

The CDR3 DNA follows: TGTGCCACCAGCAGGGGGGAGGTCATGGACACTGAAGCTTTCTTT. Its protein is CATSRGEVMDTEAFF. The chain couples TRBV15 to TRBJ1-1, with D possibly matching TRBD1 (5 bases). The CDR3 is 15 amino acids. V was trimmed by 3 bases and J by 3 bases, leaving 14 bases between them. Germline loops: CDR1 LNHNV, CDR2 YYDKDF (reference sequence).

This clonotype was detected only a few times. The gene calls are TRBV10-2 and TRBJ2-3, with 8 positions matching TRBD2. V shed 6 bases, J shed 6 bases, and the junction held 11 bases outside the gene matches. There are 15 residues in the CDR3. Germline CDR1 WSHSY, CDR2 SAAADI. DNA of the CDR3: TGCGCCAGCAGGGATCAAGCGGGAGTTGGTGATACGCAGTATTTT. Translating gives CASRDQAGVGDTQYF.

This clonotype was recorded at least ten times. The rearrangement uses TRBV5-1 and TRBJ2-4, with a possible D match to TRBD2 (5 bases). Germline V gene sequence: CDR1 SGHRS, CDR2 YFSETQ. The CDR3 has 14 amino acids. V lost 1 base to trimming and J lost 5 bases, with 10 bases between them. The CDR3 DNA sequence: TGCGCCAGCAGCTTGAGAGGGAAAGAAAACATTCAGTACTTC. Amino acids: CASSLRGKENIQYF. The variable domain in full, completed from reference TRBV5-1 and TRBJ2-4, reads KAGVTQTPRYLIKTRGQQVTLSCSPISGHRSVSWYQQTPGQGLQFLFEYFSETQRNKGNFPGRFSGRQFSNSRSEMNVSTLELGDSALYLCASSLRGKENIQYFGAGTRLSVL.

The chain couples TRBV2 to TRBJ2-1, with 7 nucleotides matching TRBD2. The CDR3 is 13 amino acids. After removal of 7 bases from V and 4 bases from J, the junction contained 4 bases not matched to a gene. The germline V gene has CDR1 SNHLY and CDR2 FYNNEI. This chain's CDR3 is CASILAEYNEQFF. The CDR3 DNA follows: TGTGCCAGCATCCTAGCGGAATACAATGAGCAGTTCTTC.

This clonotype was recorded a few times. V gene TRBV20-1 combines with J gene TRBJ2-7; 12 bases line up with TRBD2. Losses at the gene ends were 7 bases for V and 2 bases for J; bases not matched to a gene: 6. From germline, CDR1 is DFQATT and CDR2 SNEGSKA (reference sequence). The CDR3 has 14 amino acids. This CDR3 is CSENGLAGTYEQYF. CDR3 DNA: TGCAGTGAAAACGGACTAGCGGGAACCTACGAGCAGTACTTC.

This clonotype was recorded at least ten times. V and J are TRBV7-9 and TRBJ2-7; a weak D match, TRBD2 (5 bases). The germline V gene has CDR1 SEHNR and CDR2 FQNEAQ (reference sequence). This CDR3 is built from 13 residues. The V gene lost 5 bases and the J gene lost 6 bases, with 14 bases spanning the gap. CDR3 coding DNA: TGTGCCAGCAGCCCTAACGTCCGGGGCGAGCAGTACTTC. This gives the protein CASSPNVRGEQYF.

There are a few counts of this clonotype. The V and J genes are TRBV6-2 or TRBV6-3 and TRBJ2-1, with 7 positions matching TRBD1. Losses at the gene ends were 6 bases for V and 14 bases for J; bases not matched to a gene: 10. CDR3 length: 12 residues. Germline CDR1 is MNHEY and CDR2 is SVGEGT. Here the CDR3 DNA reads TGTGCCAGCAGCACAGGGGCCGTGACGGAGTTCTTC. Protein product: CASSTGAVTEFF.

The V call is TRBV18, the J call TRBJ2-3; 9 bases fit TRBD1. The CDR3 contains 18 residues. Per the germline V gene, CDR1 is KGHSH and CDR2 is LQKENI. With V trimmed by 3 bases and J by 2 bases, 12 bases remained unmatched. The CDR3 loop reads CASSPETGGPRVTDTQYF. In nucleotides, the CDR3 is TGTGCCAGCTCACCGGAGACAGGGGGGCCAAGAGTCACAGATACGCAGTATTTT. The variable domain in full, with the rest retrieved from reference TRBV18 and TRBJ2-3, is NAGVMQNPRHLVRRRGQEARLRCSPMKGHSHVYWYRQLPEEGLKFMVYLQKENIIDESGMPKERFSAEFPKEGPSILRIQQVVRGDSAAYFCASSPETGGPRVTDTQYFGPGTRLTVL.

The gene calls are TRBV29-1 and TRBJ2-3, with unresolved D. V was trimmed by 4 bases and J by 2 bases, leaving 7 bases between them. This CDR3 has 12 residues. Germline CDR1 SQVTM, CDR2 ANQGSEA. This CDR3 reads CSVAAATDTQYF. In DNA form, the CDR3 reads TGCAGCGTTGCGGCTGCCACAGATACGCAGTATTTT.

The CDR3 DNA follows: TGTGCCAGCAGCTTAGATCACGGAGCGGGAGAAAACACCGGGGAGCTGTTTTTT. Translated: CASSLDHGAGENTGELFF. The rearrangement uses TRBV11-2 and TRBJ2-2; TRBD2 agrees at 8 bases. The length of the CDR3 is 18 residues. Germline V lookup: CDR1 SGHAT, CDR2 FQNNGV. Trimming cost V 0 bases and J 2 bases; bases outside gene matches: 8.

CDR3 amino acids: CASSSIDIYNRNTEAFF. The CDR3, as DNA: TGTGCCAGCAGCTCCATCGACATTTACAACAGGAACACTGAAGCTTTCTTT. The chain carries TRBV7-8 and TRBJ1-1; no firm D call. CDR1 is SGHVS, CDR2 FQNEAQ, per germline. V lost 4 bases, J lost 1 base, and 19 bases lay in between. CDR3 length: 17 amino acids. Complete variable domain (other parts from reference TRBV7-8 and TRBJ1-1): GAGVSQSPRYKVAKRGQDVALRCDPISGHVSLFWYQQALGQGPEFLTYFQNEAQLDKSGLPSDRFFAERPEGSVSTLKIQRTQQEDSAVYLCASSSIDIYNRNTEAFFGQGTRLTVV.

This clonotype was detected only a few times. The genes are TRBV4-1 and TRBJ2-1; 8 nucleotides match TRBD2. Germline V lookup: CDR1 MGHRA, CDR2 YSYEKL. The trim removed 2 bases at V and 11 bases at J, leaving 2 bases unmatched. This CDR3 spans 12 amino acids. The CDR3 spells CASSQIAGQQFF. The DNA for the CDR3 is TGCGCCAGCAGCCAAATAGCGGGACAGCAGTTCTTC.

This clonotype has a count of ten or more. The chain couples TRBV9 to TRBJ2-1, with D perhaps TRBD1 or TRBD2 (5 bases each). The CDR3 consists of 14 residues. In germline, CDR1 is SGDLS, CDR2 YYNGEE. Trimming shortened V by 3 bases and J by 15 bases, and 22 bases separated the two germline ends. The CDR3 coding sequence is TGTGCCAGCAGCGCCGGGGCGATAGGGCGCGGTGCGTTCTTC. As protein: CASSAGAIGRGAFF.

This clonotype came up a few times. The chain combines TRBV7-6 with TRBJ2-5; TRBD1 matches 7 bases. This CDR3 is built from 16 residues. The V gene's germline CDR1 is SGHVS and CDR2 FNYEAQ. Germline trimming cut 4 bases from V and 4 bases from J; bases unmatched to any gene: 12. The CDR3 loop is CASSSPWGRGRETQYF. In DNA, the CDR3 is TGTGCCAGCAGCTCCCCTTGGGGCAGGGGGAGAGAGACCCAGTACTTC.

The rearrangement links TRBV15 to TRBJ1-2, with a tentative D call TRBD1 (5 bases). Trimming took 3 bases from V and 4 from J, leaving 18 bases between them. CDR3 size: 16 residues. Germline CDR1 is LNHNV and CDR2 is YYDKDF (reference sequence). CDR3: CATSRIGTEGIYGYTF. The CDR3 coding sequence is TGTGCCACCAGCAGGATTGGGACGGAGGGAATCTATGGCTACACCTTC.

Only a few counts were recorded for this clonotype. The chain recombines TRBV14 with TRBJ2-1, with D perhaps matching TRBD1 or TRBD2 (5 bases each). There are 13 residues in the CDR3. Germline CDR1 SGHDN, CDR2 FVKESK. Between the trimmed V and J ends, which lost 1 base and 8 bases, there was a span of 9 bases. The CDR3: CASSQGDGDEQFF. The CDR3 DNA reads as TGTGCCAGCAGCCAAGGGGACGGGGATGAGCAGTTCTTC.

The chain combines TRBV6-2 or TRBV6-3 with TRBJ2-4; D possibly corresponds to TRBD1 (6 bases). Trimming cost V 2 bases and J 0 bases, with 17 bases left between them. Germline CDR1 and CDR2: MNHEY and SVGEGT. The length of the CDR3 is 18 residues. CDR3 loop: CASSYAQQGPLAKNIQYF. The CDR3 DNA is TGTGCCAGCAGTTACGCGCAACAGGGTCCCCTAGCCAAAAACATTCAGTACTTC.

In this sample, this clonotype turned up many times. The V and J genes are TRBV6-8 and TRBJ2-2, with TRBD2 matching 13 bases. This CDR3 is 17 amino acids long. Germline loops: CDR1 MNHGY, CDR2 SAAAGT. V lost 5 bases, J lost 8 bases, and 11 bases stayed unmatched. As DNA, the CDR3 is TGTGCCAGCAGTCGTTCGGGACTAGCGGGAAGGGAAGGGGAGCTGTTTTTT. Translating gives CASSRSGLAGREGELFF.

This clonotype was picked up a small number of times. This chain joins TRBV10-2 and TRBJ2-2; maybe TRBD2 (5 bases). CDR1 and CDR2 (germline): WSHSY, SAAADI. V lost 7 bases, J lost 3 bases, and 12 bases lay in between. The CDR3 has 14 residues. This CDR3 reads CASKGEGDTGELFF. The CDR3 region has the DNA TGCGCCAGCAAGGGAGAGGGAGACACCGGGGAGCTGTTTTTT.